One and the same sample provided the 4 T cell receptor beta chains below, sequenced in a study of control samples from healthy donors and cancer patients. Here immunoSEQ multiplex PCR was the method, and the copy in TCRdb shows in-frame clones only, minus some. The sample includes approximately 97,000 clones, roughly 88% of them seen just once. The sample taken for sequencing was blood. All receptors come from a man under 40 in good health.

This clone was seen just once. This chain connects TRBV4-3 to TRBJ1-4, with 7 bases aligning to TRBD1. CDR3 length: 16 residues. After removal of 0 bases from V and 7 bases from J, the junction contained 8 bases not matched to a gene. Germline values: CDR1 LGHNA, CDR2 YSLEER. CDR3: CASSQEQWDSPEKLFF. As DNA, the CDR3 is TGCGCCAGCAGCCAAGAGCAGTGGGACAGCCCTGAAAAACTGTTTTTT.

Only a few counts were recorded for this clone. This rearrangement joins TRBV2 to TRBJ1-5; D is unresolved. Germline values: CDR1 SNHLY, CDR2 FYNNEI. The CDR3 runs to 12 residues. V was shortened by 7 bases and J by 7 bases, with 11 bases between the two germline ends. CDR3 amino acids: CASTWGQQPQHF. The CDR3 bases are TGTGCCAGCACTTGGGGTCAGCAGCCCCAGCATTTT.

This clone was picked up a small number of times. This sequence joins TRBV3-1 (or the pseudogene TRBV3-2) and TRBJ1-1, with D unresolved. Germline V lookup: CDR1 LGHDT, CDR2 YNNKEL (reference sequence). The V gene lost 3 bases and the J gene lost 10 bases, with 12 bases spanning the gap. This CDR3 has 12 amino acids. The CDR3 nucleotides are TGTGCCAGCAGCCATGGAGGACGTGTAGCTTTCTTT. As protein: CASSHGGRVAFF.

The chain joins TRBV4-3 to TRBJ2-1; D gene ambiguous. CDR1 and CDR2 from the germline V gene are LGHNA and YSLEER. Trimming removed 1 base from V and 6 bases from J, with 7 bases in between. This CDR3 has 13 amino acids. The CDR3 nucleotides read TGCGCCAGCAGCCAAGCGGTCCTCAATGAGCAGTTCTTC. It translates to CASSQAVLNEQFF.